This T cell receptor beta chain was sequenced for a study of CD8 T cells in Susac syndrome. Study-wide results and limits: As the study acknowledged, the number of individuals who were part of its TCR sequencing and HLA analysis was relatively small.

From germline, CDR1 is SGDLS and CDR2 YYNGEE. Trimming took 0 bases from V and 1 from J; bases not matched to a gene: 1. The CDR3 sequence is 16 residues long. The T cells that were sequenced for TCR beta were CD8+ and CD4+ cells from blood. The CD8+ and CD4+ T cells were isolated magnetically using a negative isolation approach, whereas the TEMRA cells were enriched by FACS. RNA, at about 0.45 to 1 ug, was reverse transcribed with random hexamers. immunoSEQ multiplex PCR amplified TCR beta CDR3 across 54 Vbeta, 13 Jbeta. TCRdb re-derived calls from the immunoSEQ multiplex PCR reads in MiXCR, one entry per CDR3 protein. The sample lists about 120,000 distinct CDR3 sequences; around nine tenths were seen once. On this clonotype itself: Its cognate antigen is unknown.

Sequences were obtained from CD4+ T cells from PBMCs. This sequence originates from a human donor in good health. The J gene is TRBJ2-2, the V gene TRBV9; 9 bases are shared with TRBD2. CDR3 in amino acids: CASSVGGGGNTGELFF. CDR3 in DNA: TGTGCCAGCAGCGTAGGCGGGGGGGGGAACACCGGGGAGCTGTTTTTT. Full variable domain (rest looked up from reference TRBV9 and TRBJ2-2): DSGVTQTPKHLITATGQRVTLRCSPRSGDLSVYWYQQSLDQGLQFLIQYYNGEERAKGNILERFSAQQFPDLHSELNLSSLELGDSALYFCASSVGGGGNTGELFFGEGSRLTVL.